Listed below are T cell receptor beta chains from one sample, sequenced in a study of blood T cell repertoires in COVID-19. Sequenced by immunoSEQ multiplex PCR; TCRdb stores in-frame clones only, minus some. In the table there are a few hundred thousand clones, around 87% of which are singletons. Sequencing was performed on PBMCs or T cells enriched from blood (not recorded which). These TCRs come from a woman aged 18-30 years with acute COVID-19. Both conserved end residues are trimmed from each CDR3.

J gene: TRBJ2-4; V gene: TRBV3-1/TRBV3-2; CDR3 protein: ASSRPGVSKNIQY
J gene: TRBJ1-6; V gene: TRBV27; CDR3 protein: ASLPGGASPRPLH
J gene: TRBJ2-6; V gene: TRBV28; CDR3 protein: ASSPKSPGANVLT
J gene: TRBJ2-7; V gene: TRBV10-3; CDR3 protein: AISDQGTSGVGRSYEQY
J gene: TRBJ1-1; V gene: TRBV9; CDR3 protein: ASSQHLGSGKKTEAF
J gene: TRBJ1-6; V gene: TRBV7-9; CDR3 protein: ASSLVTGNSPLH
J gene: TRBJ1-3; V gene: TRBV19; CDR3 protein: ASSRPGGSGNTIY
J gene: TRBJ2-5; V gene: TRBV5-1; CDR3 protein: ASSLVGVQETQY
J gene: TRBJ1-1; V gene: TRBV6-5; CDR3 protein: ASSYSAGMNTEAF
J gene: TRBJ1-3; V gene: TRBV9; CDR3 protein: ASSGQGTGNTIY
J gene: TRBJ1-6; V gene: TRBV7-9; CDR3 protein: ALQGVDSPLH
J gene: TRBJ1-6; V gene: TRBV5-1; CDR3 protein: ASSLQGNRDSPLH
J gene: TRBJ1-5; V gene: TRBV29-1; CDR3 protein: SAAQGIGQPQH
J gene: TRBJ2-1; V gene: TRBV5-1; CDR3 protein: ASSFRLAGGLYNEQF
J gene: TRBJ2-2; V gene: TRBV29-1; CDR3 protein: SVGEWAGTGELF
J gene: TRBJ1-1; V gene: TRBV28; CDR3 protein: AGRDFDTEAF
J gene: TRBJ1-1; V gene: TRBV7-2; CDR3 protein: ASSGWTGGTGHTEAF
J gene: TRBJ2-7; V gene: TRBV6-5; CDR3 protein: ASSYAGANEQY
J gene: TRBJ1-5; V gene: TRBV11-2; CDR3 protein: ASSVGQGAGQPQH
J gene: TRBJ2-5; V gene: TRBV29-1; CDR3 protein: SVEPGQQETQY
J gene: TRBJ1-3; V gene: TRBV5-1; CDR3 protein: ASSLQPGQGTGNTIY
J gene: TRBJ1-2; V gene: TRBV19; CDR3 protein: ASTPQVSGSDGYT
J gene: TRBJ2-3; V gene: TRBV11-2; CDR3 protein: ASRYSGTTQY
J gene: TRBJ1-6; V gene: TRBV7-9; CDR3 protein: ATGLLIGQISDSPLH
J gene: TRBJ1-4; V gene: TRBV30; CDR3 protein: AWSEKDREFEKLF
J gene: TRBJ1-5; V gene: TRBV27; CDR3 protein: ASRGTGGPHSNQPQH
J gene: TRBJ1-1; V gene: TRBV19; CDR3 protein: ASSLRENTEAF
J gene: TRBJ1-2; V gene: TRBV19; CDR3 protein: ASSSRIDGYGYT
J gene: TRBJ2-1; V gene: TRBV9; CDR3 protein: ASSVKDGTYNEQF
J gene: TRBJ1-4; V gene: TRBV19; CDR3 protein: ASSILWANEKLF